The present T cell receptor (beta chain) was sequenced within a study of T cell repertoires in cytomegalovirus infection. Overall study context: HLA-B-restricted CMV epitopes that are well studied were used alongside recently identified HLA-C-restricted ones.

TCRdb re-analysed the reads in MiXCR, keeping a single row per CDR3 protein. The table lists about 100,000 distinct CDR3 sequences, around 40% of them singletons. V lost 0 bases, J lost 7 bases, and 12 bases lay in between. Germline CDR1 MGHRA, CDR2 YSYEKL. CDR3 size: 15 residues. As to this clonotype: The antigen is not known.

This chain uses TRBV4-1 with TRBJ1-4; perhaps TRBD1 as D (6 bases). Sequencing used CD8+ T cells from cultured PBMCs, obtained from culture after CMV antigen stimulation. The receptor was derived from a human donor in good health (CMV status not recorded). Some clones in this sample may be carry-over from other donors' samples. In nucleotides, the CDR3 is TGCGCCAGCAGCCAAGATGCAGGGGAGGGTGAAAAACTGTTTTTT. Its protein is CASSQDAGEGEKLFF.